This T cell receptor (beta chain) was sequenced during a study of PD-1 blockade in classical Hodgkin lymphoma (TCRdb year 2020). Describing the broader study: Nivolumab dosing was 3 mg/kg intravenously every 2 weeks, continuing until either disease progression or unacceptable toxicity. To define a peripheral blood immune signature of response to PD-1 blockade in classical Hodgkin lymphoma, the study combined TCR beta sequencing with CyTOF. Here is what the overall study found, with its caveats: Only a single clinical trial cohort was studied, and what caused the repertoire differences, possibly disease activity or prior therapy, remained undefined. Trial patients with a complete response had baseline diversity similar to that of newly diagnosed patients, while partial responders and progressors had significantly lower diversity. Newly diagnosed patients were reported to have lower baseline TCR diversity than healthy donors, and relapsed/refractory patients were reported to have lower baseline TCR diversity still. Patients starting nivolumab less than 1 year after ASCT had lower diversity and were excluded from later analyses to avoid confounding by immune reconstitution. By C4D1, a significant rise was seen in CD4+ TCR diversity but not in CD8+ TCR diversity (p=0.0027 vs p=0.16), and the rise was most apparent among complete responders (p=0.02).

About this clone: Its antigen is still unknown. Per-base quality was not reported, and no clone a single base away is much larger than it.

Inclusive of the bounding cysteine and phenylalanine, the CDR3 is 15 residues long. Only the CDR3 DNA stays, 45 bases, in frame from base 1. The V end loses 0 bases and the J end loses 0 bases, and a stretch of 9 bases separates them. Reading the germline V gene (reference sequence) gives CDR1 GTSNPN and CDR2 SVGIG. In the paper's terms, the time point label means: cycle 2 day 1 (C2D1) of nivolumab. Every trial patient had relapsed following autologous stem cell transplantation, and prior brentuximab vedotin exposure was what differed among cohorts A, B and C. A total of fewer than 65 patients with relapsed/refractory classical Hodgkin lymphoma made up the trial cohort, and each patient's best overall response was complete response, partial response or progressive disease. Single-agent nivolumab was administered to trial patients in the multi-cohort phase II CheckMate 205 trial. Best overall response was determined by an independent review committee according to the 2007 International Working Group response criteria. Trial PBMCs were collected just before the start of nivolumab (C1D1) and during therapy at cycle 2 day 1 and cycle 4 day 1. Peripheral blood was collected in 8 mL Vacutainer Cell Preparation Tubes, from which PBMCs were isolated by centrifugation and then cryopreserved.

Genomic DNA was extracted with the Qiagen DNeasy kit from unsorted PBMCs and from negatively selected CD4+ and CD8+ fractions. Amplification of TCR beta CDR3 regions was done by immunoSEQ multiplex PCR with primers that anneal to V and J segments. A synthetic immune receptor repertoire was used to minimize amplification bias, and any residual bias was removed computationally once sequencing was done. Per the original workflow: Repertoire diversity was quantified as the Shannon entropy index using custom Python scripts. Unsorted, CD4+ and CD8+ repertoires were analyzed separately, except in combined analyses where CD4+ and CD8+ sequences were merged in silico. A clone was considered expanded if an increase in frequency of at least 2-fold after treatment relative to C1D1 was found, and a pseudocount of 0.5 was applied to clones undetected at baseline. Clones with 0 or 1 copy at C1D1 were classified as singleton clones, and clones with 2 or more copies were classified as non-singleton clones. By matching protein sequences in sorted samples from the same patient, clones expanded in unsorted samples were annotated as CD4+, CD8+ or unknown. Wilcoxon tests on paired samples were used to test diversity changes from C1D1 to C4D1. TCRdb provides this immuneACCESS table in a form limited to in-frame rearrangements. Some clones are lacking; in checked studies, under half of them reflect an unresolved V gene, and why the rest are absent is not known. The V and J calls and the clone size are those of that table, but D and trimming were determined from the DNA. This sample is represented by 46,000 or so clones; 80% of them were singletons. Of the sample, approximately 21% is held by the ten largest clones.

This TCR was recovered from a human donor with classical Hodgkin lymphoma. The source was peripheral blood mononuclear cells (PBMCs), collected before the second cycle of nivolumab. In this chain, TRBV30 is recombined with TRBJ1-5, with the D gene not confidently named. The nucleotide sequence reads TGTGCCTGGAGTGTAGTCCGGGGTAGCAATCAGCCCCAGCATTTT. The translation is CAWSVVRGSNQPQHF.